One sample yielded the 27 T cell receptor beta chains listed below, sequenced in a study of blood T cell repertoires in COVID-19. Profiled with immunoSEQ multiplex PCR; TCRdb holds only in-frame clones, not every one. The table has about 150,000 clones, 81% seen once. The sample taken for sequencing was peripheral blood. The receptors here all came from a woman aged 60-75 years with active or convalescent COVID-19.

The J gene is TRBJ2-7, the V gene TRBV2; 7 bases align to TRBD1. V trimming: 8 bases; J trimming: 4 bases; junction bases outside the gene matches: 14. Germline-derived CDR1 and CDR2 are SNHLY and FYNNEI. The CDR3 is made up of 15 amino acids. In nucleotides, the CDR3 is TGTGCCAGCCAAAACCCCCAGGACAGGTCTTACGAGCAGTACTTC. Residues: CASQNPQDRSYEQYF.

V gene TRBV4-2 combines with J gene TRBJ1-1; D is perhaps TRBD1 (6 bases). Germline CDR1 and CDR2: LGHNA and YNFKEQ. V was clipped by 1 base and J by 5 bases, with 14 bases between them. The CDR3 runs to 15 residues. The CDR3 coding sequence is TGTGCCAGCAGCCAAGTTACGACAGGCGGGACTGAAGCTTTCTTT. The encoded protein is CASSQVTTGGTEAFF.

The chain joins TRBV11-2 to TRBJ2-3; possibly TRBD2 for D (6 bases). V shed 1 base and J shed 3 bases, with 14 bases lying between them. Germline CDR1 is SGHAT and CDR2 is FQNNGV. This CDR3 region has 16 residues. The CDR3 DNA sequence: TGTGCCAGCAGCTTAGGGCGGGGCGGCGGTACAGATACGCAGTATTTT. Protein product: CASSLGRGGGTDTQYF.

J is TRBJ1-4 and V is TRBV19, with TRBD1 matching 9 bases. V was pared by 4 bases and J by 7 bases, with 13 bases of the junction left unmatched. CDR1 LNHDA and CDR2 SQIVND come from the germline V gene (reference sequence). This CDR3 region has 17 residues. CDR3 region: CASSTRPGTGTFEKLFF. The CDR3 DNA is TGTGCCAGTAGTACTCGTCCCGGGACAGGGACTTTTGAAAAACTGTTTTTT.

V usage is TRBV3-1 (or the pseudogene TRBV3-2) and J usage is TRBJ2-2; D remains ambiguous. Trimming pared 6 bases from V and 6 bases from J, leaving 8 bases between. CDR3 size: 12 residues. CDR1 is LGHDT, CDR2 YNNKEL, per germline (reference sequence). Here the CDR3 DNA reads TGTGCCAGCAGGCGCGGCGCCGGGGAGCTGTTTTTT. Its translation: CASRRGAGELFF.

V gene TRBV7-8 combines with J gene TRBJ1-2; D remains unclear. Trimming shortened V by 2 bases and J by 7 bases, and 8 bases separated the two germline ends. Germline CDR1 SGHVS, CDR2 FQNEAQ. This CDR3 spans 12 amino acids. CDR3 sequence (DNA): TGTGCCAGCAGCTTACTGGCGGGTGGCTACACCTTC. Its protein product is CASSLLAGGYTF.

The V call is TRBV6-6, the J call TRBJ1-2; possible D gene TRBD1, 6 bases. There are 12 residues in the CDR3. The V gene lost 7 bases and the J gene lost 6 bases, with 12 bases spanning the gap. In germline, CDR1 is MNHNY, CDR2 SVGAGI (reference sequence). CDR3 loop: CASKQGMDGYTF. Written as DNA, the CDR3 is TGTGCCAGCAAGCAGGGGATGGATGGCTACACCTTC.

V is TRBV4-2 and J is TRBJ1-5; 7 positions agree with TRBD1. Germline lookup yields CDR1 LGHNA and CDR2 YNFKEQ. The ends lost 2 bases at V and 6 bases at J; junction bases unmatched: 10. CDR3 length: 16 amino acids. For the CDR3, the DNA is TGTGCCAGCAGCCAACTCCAGGGGGGCCCGGCTCAGCCCCAGCATTTT. Protein: CASSQLQGGPAQPQHF.

The rearrangement uses TRBV28 and TRBJ1-2; 7 nucleotides agree with TRBD1. Germline V gene data show CDR1 as MDHEN and CDR2 as SYDVKM. With V trimmed by 6 bases and J by 0 bases, 4 bases remained unmatched. This CDR3 has 14 amino acids. CDR3 in amino acids: CASRATGANYGYTF. The DNA for the CDR3 is TGTGCCAGCAGAGCTACAGGGGCTAACTATGGCTACACCTTC.

This CDR3 is CASSSPGFTEAFF. The DNA for the CDR3 is TGTGCCAGCAGTTCCCCCGGGTTCACTGAAGCTTTCTTT. The rearrangement links TRBV6-2 or TRBV6-3 to TRBJ1-1; no clear D gene. V was pared by 4 bases and J by 4 bases, with 10 bases between. The CDR3 has 13 amino acids. The germline V gene has CDR1 MNHEY and CDR2 SVGEGT.

The chain carries TRBV7-6 and TRBJ2-5; TRBD2 agrees at 11 bases. V lost 4 bases and J lost 5; bases outside the gene matches: 6. Looked up from germline, CDR1 is SGHVS and CDR2 is FNYEAQ. The CDR3 runs 15 residues. The CDR3 region is CASSSQTSGVETQYF. CDR3 coding DNA: TGTGCCAGCAGCTCCCAGACTAGCGGGGTTGAGACCCAGTACTTC.

A remark on this clone: A junction end diverges from the germline sequence, so it may reflect a read error. DNA for the CDR3: TGTGCTAGCAGCCCCCTCGGCGGGAGTCAAGAGACCCAGTACTTC. Its translation: CASSPLGGSQETQYF. The rearrangement uses TRBV7-7 and TRBJ2-5, with 7 bases matching TRBD2. The germline V gene encodes CDR1 SSHAT and CDR2 FNYEAQ (reference sequence). The CDR3 is made up of 15 amino acids.

This clone has just a few counts. The J gene is TRBJ1-5, the V gene TRBV2; 10 bases are a match to TRBD1. The CDR3 totals 20 residues. The germline gives CDR1 SNHLY, CDR2 FYNNEI. Germline trimming cut 2 bases from V and 1 base from J; bases unmatched to any gene: 14. The CDR3 is CASSETLTGTGVNSNQPQHF. The CDR3 nucleotides read TGTGCCAGCAGTGAAACTTTGACCGGGACAGGGGTGAACAGCAATCAGCCCCAGCATTTT.

This sequence joins TRBV7-2 and TRBJ1-2; 7 nucleotides match TRBD1. V shed 5 bases, J shed 6 bases, and the junction held 12 bases outside the gene matches. The CDR3 contains 15 residues. Per germline, CDR1 SGHTA and CDR2 FQGNSA. This CDR3 reads CASSPQGQAWNGYTF. In DNA form, the CDR3 reads TGTGCCAGCAGCCCTCAAGGACAGGCTTGGAATGGCTACACCTTC.

V is TRBV10-2 and J is TRBJ1-1, with TRBD1 identical over 10 bases. The CDR3 is 14 residues long. V was clipped by 9 bases and J by 11 bases; unmatched bases: 15. Germline V gene sequence: CDR1 WSHSY, CDR2 SAAADI. CDR3 loop: CASVSGDRGAGAFF. CDR3 nucleotides: TGCGCCAGTGTTTCCGGGGACAGGGGCGCTGGGGCTTTCTTT.

The chain recombines TRBV4-1 with TRBJ1-2; weak D call: TRBD1 (6 bases). V lost 0 bases, J lost 13 bases, and 18 bases lay in between. This CDR3 contains 14 residues. The germline CDR1 and CDR2 sequences are MGHRA and YSYEKL. The CDR3: CASSQDPDRTSGTF. For the CDR3, the DNA is TGCGCCAGCAGCCAAGACCCCGACAGGACCTCTGGCACCTTC.

There are a few counts of this clone. This chain links TRBV5-4 with TRBJ2-1; D perhaps matches TRBD2 (5 bases). The germline V gene has CDR1 SGHNT and CDR2 YYREEE (reference sequence). The CDR3 has 13 residues. The ends were cut back, 0 bases at V and 10 bases at J, with 11 bases in the middle. This CDR3 reads CASSLGLAYEQFF. Written as DNA, the CDR3 is TGTGCCAGCAGCTTGGGTCTAGCTTACGAGCAGTTCTTC.

V usage is TRBV5-4 and J usage is TRBJ2-3, with TRBD2 matching 7 bases. Germline V lookup: CDR1 SGHNT, CDR2 YYREEE (reference sequence). The CDR3 extends over 16 amino acids. Trimming cost V 3 bases and J 1 base; bases outside gene matches: 8. In DNA, the CDR3 is TGTGCCAGCAGCTCCGTGCTAGCGGTAGGCACAGATACGCAGTATTTT. Its protein is CASSSVLAVGTDTQYF.

This chain connects TRBV19 to TRBJ2-1; 10 nucleotides align to TRBD2. V shed 8 bases and J 6 bases; nucleotides not matched to a gene: 16. This CDR3 spans 17 amino acids. Germline V CDR1 and CDR2: LNHDA, SQIVND (reference sequence). The CDR3 is CASLGNPGLAFSNEQFF. DNA of the CDR3: TGTGCCAGTCTGGGCAATCCGGGACTAGCGTTTAGCAATGAGCAGTTCTTC.

V is TRBV5-1 and J is TRBJ1-1; 10 bases fit TRBD1. Germline CDR1 and CDR2: SGHRS and YFSETQ. Germline trimming cut 2 bases from V and 5 bases from J; bases unmatched to any gene: 9. The CDR3 consists of 16 residues. The CDR3 reads CASSLSGTGVRTEAFF. The DNA for the CDR3 is TGCGCCAGCAGCTTATCCGGGACAGGGGTACGAACTGAAGCTTTCTTT.

The rearrangement uses TRBV11-2 and TRBJ1-1, with 7 bases fitting TRBD1. Germline assignment: CDR1 SGHAT and CDR2 FQNNGV. This CDR3 contains 13 residues. J lost 4 bases, V lost 1 base, and 0 bases had no gene match. The CDR3 DNA reads as TGTGCCAGCAGCTTAGCAGGGGGCACTGAAGCTTTCTTT. Translating it yields CASSLAGGTEAFF.

The rearrangement joins TRBV28 to TRBJ1-1; D is undetermined. Trimming took 7 bases from V and 1 from J, leaving 7 bases between them. From germline, CDR1 is MDHEN and CDR2 SYDVKM. The CDR3 extends over 12 amino acids. Written as DNA, the CDR3 is TGTGCCAGCAAAGTCGGGAACACTGAAGCTTTCTTT. It codes for CASKVGNTEAFF.

The CDR3, as DNA: TGTGCCAGCAGGAAACGGGGTAATCAGCCCCAGCATTTT. Its protein is CASRKRGNQPQHF. The chain combines TRBV28 with TRBJ1-5; D is unresolved. The germline V gene has CDR1 MDHEN and CDR2 SYDVKM. The CDR3 has 13 amino acids. V lost 6 bases, J lost 4 bases, and 10 bases lay in between.

The rearrangement links TRBV28 to TRBJ2-5; a possible D gene is TRBD2 (7 bases). The ends were cut back, 6 bases at V and 1 base at J, with 15 bases in the middle. The length of the CDR3 is 15 residues. Germline CDR1 and CDR2: MDHEN and SYDVKM. The CDR3 reads CASSKGGGPQETQYF. The CDR3 nucleotides read TGTGCCAGCAGCAAGGGAGGGGGACCCCAAGAGACCCAGTACTTC. The variable domain in full, completed from reference TRBV28 and TRBJ2-5, reads DVKVTQSSRYLVKRTGEKVFLECVQDMDHENMFWYRQDPGLGLRLIYFSYDVKMKEKGDIPEGYSVSREKKERFSLILESASTNQTSMYLCASSKGGGPQETQYFGPGTRLLVL.

This chain joins TRBV6-6 and TRBJ1-2; TRBD1 might be the D (5 bases). This CDR3 is 15 amino acids long. V was pared by 5 bases and J by 7 bases, with 20 bases between. Germline CDR1 MNHNY, CDR2 SVGAGI (reference sequence). The CDR3 loop is CASSQPLGGVGGYTF. For the CDR3, the DNA is TGTGCCAGCAGTCAACCCCTGGGGGGAGTAGGTGGCTACACCTTC.

The chain combines TRBV5-6 with TRBJ1-4; no firm D call. V lost 5 bases to trimming and J lost 3 bases, with 17 bases between them. The CDR3 is made up of 16 amino acids. Germline V gene data show CDR1 as SGHDT and CDR2 as YYEEEE. CDR3 DNA: TGTGCCAGCAGTCGACCCTCGAGGGAGGCTAATGAAAAACTGTTTTTT. Its protein product is CASSRPSREANEKLFF.

The chain links TRBV2 to TRBJ1-6, with TRBD1 matching 7 bases. V dropped 6 bases and J dropped 7; count of bases not matched to a gene: 6. In germline, CDR1 is SNHLY, CDR2 FYNNEI. The CDR3 has 14 amino acids. CDR3 sequence reads: CASRQGTVNSPLHF. DNA for the CDR3: TGTGCCAGCAGACAGGGGACGGTAAATTCACCCCTCCACTTT.